This T cell receptor beta chain stems from a study of blood T cell repertoires in COVID-19. Study in general: Donors in the United States, Italy and Spain gave samples during acute or convalescent COVID-19. PBMCs, B-cell-depleted T cells, or T cells provided the cDNA or gDNA that made up the material.

Seattle-derived patients entered the study during active infection and were followed longitudinally. This CDR3 is built from 11 residues. V lost 6 bases to trimming and J lost 8 bases, with 10 bases between them. CDR1 and CDR2 from the germline V gene are MNHEY and SVGAGI. Profiled with immunoSEQ multiplex PCR; TCRdb holds only in-frame clones, not every one. The profile shows approximately 210,000 clones, around 81% of them singletons. V gene TRBV6-5 combines with J gene TRBJ1-2; D is unresolved. Sample: peripheral blood. This sequence was found in a man in his fifties or sixties with COVID-19, enrolled during active disease. CDR3: CASSGDSGYTF. CDR3 bases: TGTGCCAGCAGCGGAGATTCGGGCTACACCTTC.